Listed here are 21 T cell receptor beta chains from one sample, sequenced in a study of tumor-infiltrating lymphocytes in oesophageal squamous cell carcinoma. TCRdb re-derived calls from the PCR reads in MiXCR, one entry per CDR3 protein. This table has approximately 19,000 distinct CDR3 sequences, roughly 40% appearing once. The sequencing sample was made of normal esophageal tissue next to the tumor. These receptor sequences come from a female donor with esophageal squamous cell carcinoma.

The sample holds a few counts of this clonotype. The CDR3 loop reads CASSVEAGGATGELFF. The CDR3 DNA sequence: TGTGCCAGCAGCGTTGAAGCGGGGGGAGCCACCGGGGAGCTGTTTTTT. J is TRBJ2-2 and V is TRBV7-6; 9 bases map to TRBD2. V lost 5 bases to trimming and J lost 4 bases; unmatched junction nucleotides: 8. CDR1 SGHVS and CDR2 FNYEAQ come from the germline V gene. This CDR3 has 16 amino acids. The whole variable domain, remainder taken from reference TRBV7-6 and TRBJ2-2, is GAGVSQSPRYKVTKRGQDVALRCDPISGHVSLYWYRQALGQGPEFLTYFNYEAQQDKSGLPNDRFSAERPEGSISTLTIQRTEQRDSAMYRCASSVEAGGATGELFFGEGSRLTVL.

On this clonotype itself: This clone may be a read error of a much larger clone one base away. The chain couples TRBV6-1 to TRBJ2-1; 8 bases are a match to TRBD2. TRBJ2-7 explains the end of the DNA better; the J call may be wrong. The CDR3 contains 17 residues. Germline CDR1 MNHNS, CDR2 SASEGT. As DNA, the CDR3 is TGTGCCAGCAGTTACGGAATTGGGGCGGGGGGCTACAATGAGCAGTACTTC. This translates into CASSYGIGAGGYNEQYF.

The chain is built from TRBV7-8 and TRBJ2-7; D might be TRBD2 (6 bases). The J call may be in error: the DNA end matches TRBJ2-1 better. The V gene's germline CDR1 is SGHVS and CDR2 FQNEAQ. This CDR3 has 13 amino acids. In DNA form, the CDR3 reads TGTGCCAGCAGCCCGGGACTGAACAATGAGCAGTTCTTC. It yields the protein CASSPGLNNEQFF.

This clonotype has a count of ten or more. The chain uses TRBV19 and TRBJ2-7; D is uncertain. The J call may be wrong; the DNA end is better matched by TRBJ2-4. The CDR3 covers 12 residues. Germline lookup yields CDR1 LNHDA and CDR2 SQIVND (reference sequence). The CDR3 nucleotides are TGTGCCAGTGGGAAGGTGGCGGACATTCAGTACTTC. This gives the protein CASGKVADIQYF.

This clonotype has a count of ten or more. Germline is not matched at one junction end, which may reflect a read error. The chain recombines TRBV5-6 with TRBJ2-1; 9 bases align to TRBD2. CDR3 length: 11 residues. The germline CDR1 and CDR2 sequences are SGHDT and YYEEEE. CDR3 residues: CASSSGTSWHF. For the CDR3, the DNA is TGTGCCAGCAGCTCCGGGACTAGCTGGCACTTC.

This clonotype appeared a few times. The chain links TRBV7-2 to TRBJ2-2, with TRBD1 matching 8 bases. V was clipped by 1 base and J by 7 bases; unmatched bases: 8. Germline assignment: CDR1 SGHTA and CDR2 FQGNSA. This CDR3 is 16 amino acids long. The chain's CDR3 is CASSLGGQGSGGELFF. In DNA, the CDR3 is TGTGCCAGCAGCTTAGGAGGACAGGGTTCGGGCGGGGAGCTGTTTTTT.

The gene calls are TRBV7-3 and TRBJ2-7; D gene uncertain. The better agreement between TRBJ2-1 and the DNA end casts doubt on the J call. The CDR3 has 13 amino acids. From germline, CDR1 is SGHTA and CDR2 FQGTGA. The CDR3 sequence: CASSLGRDNEQFF. CDR3 DNA: TGTGCCAGCAGCTTAGGCCGGGACAATGAGCAGTTCTTC.

The chain uses TRBV12-3 or TRBV12-4 and TRBJ1-5, with a possible D match to TRBD1 (5 bases). The CDR3 length is 13 residues. V was clipped by 7 bases and J by 3 bases, with 10 bases between them. The CDR3 coding sequence is TGTGCCAGCACCGGGGGAATCAATCAGCCCCAGCATTTT. This gives the protein CASTGGINQPQHF.

This clonotype is medium-sized within its sample. The rearrangement links TRBV11-1 to TRBJ2-1; 9 bases agree with TRBD2. In germline, CDR1 is SGHAT, CDR2 FQDESV (reference sequence). The CDR3 has 20 residues. Losses at the gene ends were 4 bases for V and 3 bases for J; bases not matched to a gene: 19. This CDR3 reads CASSSPRTSGRSRDYNEQFF. In DNA form, the CDR3 reads TGTGCCAGCAGCTCCCCTCGAACAAGCGGGAGGAGTAGGGACTACAATGAGCAGTTCTTC.

The V gene is TRBV12-3 or TRBV12-4, the J gene TRBJ2-1; D is unresolved. Trimming stripped 4 bases from V and 0 bases from J, with 7 bases between. The CDR3 is 14 residues long. CDR3 DNA: TGTGCCAGCAGTTACGTCAGCTCCTACAATGAGCAGTTCTTC. Its translation is CASSYVSSYNEQFF.

V and J are TRBV6-6 and TRBJ2-3; D remains ambiguous. This CDR3 is built from 13 residues. From germline, CDR1 is MNHNY and CDR2 SVGAGI (reference sequence). V lost 4 bases and J 0 bases, leaving 5 bases between the germline ends. CDR3 DNA sequence: TGTGCCAGCAGTTCCACTAGCACAGATACGCAGTATTTT. This translates into CASSSTSTDTQYF.

In its sample, this clonotype ranks as medium-sized (0.01 to 0.1%). The genes are TRBV11-2 and TRBJ2-7, with a tentative D call TRBD2 (5 bases). Trimming took off 5 bases at V and 9 bases at J, with 14 bases between the two ends. The germline V gene encodes CDR1 SGHAT and CDR2 FQNNGV. This CDR3 has 12 residues. Here the CDR3 reads CASSPPSEAQYF. Here the CDR3 DNA reads TGTGCCAGCAGCCCACCGTCGGAGGCGCAGTACTTC.

The rearrangement links TRBV7-2 to TRBJ2-4, with 7 positions matching TRBD1. V lost 5 bases and J lost 13; bases outside the gene matches: 17. Germline CDR1 and CDR2: SGHTA and FQGNSA. This CDR3 is built from 15 residues. This CDR3 is CASSRGKGANSWQYF. In nucleotides, the CDR3 is TGTGCCAGCAGCCGCGGAAAGGGGGCAAATTCCTGGCAGTACTTC. Based on the CDR3 plus reference TRBV7-2 and TRBJ2-4, the full variable domain is GAGVSQSPSNKVTEKGKDVELRCDPISGHTALYWYRQSLGQGLEFLIYFQGNSAPDKSGLPSDRFSAERTGGSVSTLTIQRTQQEDSAVYLCASSRGKGANSWQYFGAGTRLSVL.

The chain recombines TRBV28 with TRBJ1-5, with unresolved D. In germline, CDR1 is MDHEN, CDR2 SYDVKM. Deletions cut 4 bases from V and 2 bases from J, with 15 bases between. CDR3 length: 16 residues. The CDR3 protein is CASSSPDARRNQPQHF. The CDR3 region has the DNA TGTGCCAGCAGTTCCCCCGATGCGCGGCGCAATCAGCCCCAGCATTTT.

This chain links TRBV7-6 with TRBJ2-5; 9 bases are shared with TRBD1. The DNA matches TRBJ2-7 better at its end, which makes the J call doubtful. The CDR3 is 15 amino acids. The V gene's germline CDR1 is SGHVS and CDR2 FNYEAQ. DNA of the CDR3: TGTGCCAGCAGCTTAGACAGGGGGCAAGGCTACGAGCAGTACTTC. Translated, it gives CASSLDRGQGYEQYF.

This sequence joins TRBV7-2 and TRBJ2-5; D not resolved. The CDR3 consists of 12 residues. The V end lost 5 bases, the J end lost 4 bases, and 8 bases lay between the germline ends. Germline CDR1 SGHTA, CDR2 FQGNSA. The chain's CDR3 is CASSPSSETQYF. DNA for the CDR3: TGTGCCAGCAGCCCCAGTTCAGAGACCCAGTACTTC.

In its sample, this clonotype ranks as medium-sized. The rearrangement joins TRBV7-2 to TRBJ2-1; 9 bases align to TRBD2. The end of the DNA is better explained by TRBJ2-7, so the J call may be wrong. This CDR3 has 15 amino acids. In germline, CDR1 is SGHTA, CDR2 FQGNSA. The chain's CDR3 is CASSPGTSSYNEQYF. The CDR3 nucleotides are TGTGCCAGCAGCCCTGGGACTAGCTCCTACAATGAGCAGTACTTC.

This clonotype has only a few counts. V and J are TRBV7-3 and TRBJ2-1; weak D call: TRBD1 (5 bases). Per the germline V gene, CDR1 is SGHTA and CDR2 is FQGTGA. The CDR3 runs to 13 residues. Between the trimmed V and J ends, which lost 2 bases and 5 bases, there was a span of 7 bases. CDR3 in amino acids: CASSLARDNEQFF. As DNA, the CDR3 is TGTGCCAGCAGCTTAGCCAGGGACAATGAGCAGTTCTTC.

Many counts were recorded for this clonotype. The chain employs TRBV12-3 or TRBV12-4 and TRBJ2-2; D is undetermined. The V and J ends lost 3 bases and 0 bases respectively, with 5 bases between them. The CDR3 is 14 residues long. CDR3 in DNA: TGTGCCAGCAGTTTGGGTACGAACACCGGGGAGCTGTTTTTT. Amino acid sequence: CASSLGTNTGELFF.

The chain links TRBV5-4 to TRBJ2-2; TRBD2 matches at 11 bases. CDR1 SGHNT and CDR2 YYREEE come from the germline V gene (reference sequence). The CDR3 runs 19 residues. V lost 0 bases to trimming and J lost 3 bases; unmatched junction nucleotides: 10. CDR3 sequence reads: CASSLDSALAGADTGELFF. The CDR3 DNA reads as TGTGCCAGCAGCTTGGATTCAGCACTAGCGGGAGCGGACACCGGGGAGCTGTTTTTT. The variable domain in full, with the rest retrieved from reference TRBV5-4 and TRBJ2-2, is ETGVTQSPTHLIKTRGQQVTLRCSSQSGHNTVSWYQQALGQGPQFIFQYYREEENGRGNFPPRFSGLQFPNYSSELNVNALELDDSALYLCASSLDSALAGADTGELFFGEGSRLTVL.

This sequence joins TRBV27 and TRBJ2-1; 7 nucleotides line up with TRBD1. J gave up 8 bases and V 3 bases, and 4 bases lay outside the gene matches. CDR3 size: 13 residues. CDR1 is MNHEY and CDR2 is SMNVEV in the germline V gene (reference sequence). In nucleotides, the CDR3 is TGTGCCAGCAGTTTCTCACAGGGGCATGAGCAGTTCTTC. It codes for CASSFSQGHEQFF.